One and the same sample provided the 29 T cell receptor beta chains below, sequenced in a study of T cell changes during pregnancy in multiple sclerosis. The repertoire was sequenced with immunoSEQ multiplex PCR; TCRdb's copy has only in-frame clones and lacks some. The table lists fewer than 55,000 clones, 90% of them singletons. The input for sequencing was peripheral blood, taken after pregnancy. These receptors all come from a female donor in good health, enrolled as a control in a pregnancy study.

The count of this clone is one. This chain links TRBV5-1 with TRBJ1-2, with D perhaps TRBD1 (5 bases). Trimming took 0 bases from V and 8 from J, leaving 20 bases between them. The CDR3 contains 16 residues. Germline V gene data show CDR1 as SGHRS and CDR2 as YFSETQ. For the CDR3, the DNA is TGCGCCAGCAGCTTGGGGCTAAACGGCAGGGCGAGGGGCTACACCTTC. Its protein is CASSLGLNGRARGYTF.

The chain combines TRBV7-8 with TRBJ2-7; D perhaps matches TRBD2 (6 bases). V lost 5 bases to trimming and J lost 4 bases, with 15 bases between them. Looked up from germline, CDR1 is SGHVS and CDR2 is FQNEAQ. The CDR3 has 14 amino acids. CDR3 loop: CASSAGRTRYEQYF. CDR3 nucleotide sequence: TGTGCCAGCAGCGCGGGACGGACCCGTTACGAGCAGTACTTC.

The chain recombines TRBV28 with TRBJ2-5; perhaps TRBD1 as D (6 bases). The germline CDR1 and CDR2 sequences are MDHEN and SYDVKM. The CDR3 has 14 residues. The V gene lost 6 bases and the J gene lost 2 bases, with 13 bases spanning the gap. CDR3 region: CASSHRVKQETQYF. In DNA form, the CDR3 reads TGTGCCAGCAGCCACAGGGTTAAACAAGAGACCCAGTACTTC.

The CDR3 DNA is TGTGCCAGCACTAGGTGGGGGGCCAACGTCCTGACTTTC. This codes for CASTRWGANVLTF. The rearrangement joins TRBV7-2 to TRBJ2-6; no firm D call. The CDR3 sequence is 13 residues long. Germline values: CDR1 SGHTA, CDR2 FQGNSA. Trimming took off 7 bases at V and 4 bases at J, with 8 bases between the two ends. Using reference TRBV7-2 and TRBJ2-6 for the parts outside the CDR3, the full variable domain is GAGVSQSPSNKVTEKGKDVELRCDPISGHTALYWYRQSLGQGLEFLIYFQGNSAPDKSGLPSDRFSAERTGGSVSTLTIQRTQQEDSAVYLCASTRWGANVLTFGAGSRLTVL.

This sequence joins TRBV5-1 and TRBJ2-1; 11 bases align to TRBD2. V dropped 4 bases and J dropped 1; count of bases not matched to a gene: 4. This CDR3 contains 16 residues. CDR1 and CDR2 (germline): SGHRS, YFSETQ. CDR3 sequence reads: CASSVTSGMSYNEQFF. The CDR3 region has the DNA TGCGCCAGCAGCGTGACTAGCGGGATGTCCTACAATGAGCAGTTCTTC. Drawing the rest from reference TRBV5-1 and TRBJ2-1, the complete variable domain is KAGVTQTPRYLIKTRGQQVTLSCSPISGHRSVSWYQQTPGQGLQFLFEYFSETQRNKGNFPGRFSGRQFSNSRSEMNVSTLELGDSALYLCASSVTSGMSYNEQFFGPGTRLTVL.

The chain combines TRBV18 with TRBJ2-7, with D perhaps matching TRBD1 (6 bases). The V end was cut by 2 bases, the J end by 0 bases, with 8 bases between. Germline CDR1 reads KGHSH; CDR2 reads LQKENI. The CDR3 covers 14 residues. DNA for the CDR3: TGTGCCAGCTCACCAGAGGACAGCTCCTACGAGCAGTACTTC. It translates to CASSPEDSSYEQYF.

The genes are TRBV5-1 and TRBJ2-7; D may be TRBD1 (6 bases). Trimming cost V 4 bases and J 0 bases, with 14 bases left between them. Germline V lookup: CDR1 SGHRS, CDR2 YFSETQ. This CDR3 has 15 residues. The CDR3 DNA sequence: TGCGCCAGCAGCCCCTTGGACAGCACCTCCTACGAGCAGTACTTC. Its protein is CASSPLDSTSYEQYF.

CDR3 protein: CASSLGTSGTAETQYF. As DNA, the CDR3 is TGCGCCAGCAGCCTTGGGACTAGCGGGACCGCTGAGACCCAGTACTTC. The chain uses TRBV5-1 and TRBJ2-5; 13 nucleotides match TRBD2. The V gene end was trimmed by 4 bases and the J gene end by 5 bases; junction bases not matched to a gene: 8. Germline-derived CDR1 and CDR2 are SGHRS and YFSETQ. The CDR3 has 16 amino acids. Full variable domain (outside the CDR3, taken from reference TRBV5-1 and TRBJ2-5): KAGVTQTPRYLIKTRGQQVTLSCSPISGHRSVSWYQQTPGQGLQFLFEYFSETQRNKGNFPGRFSGRQFSNSRSEMNVSTLELGDSALYLCASSLGTSGTAETQYFGPGTRLLVL.

V and J are TRBV5-1 and TRBJ2-5, with 10 positions matching TRBD2. Trimming took 4 bases from V and 5 from J; bases not matched to a gene: 20. CDR1 and CDR2 from the germline V gene are SGHRS and YFSETQ. This CDR3 comprises 19 residues. The CDR3 is CASSAASGGPSGRTETQYF. CDR3 nucleotides: TGCGCCAGCAGCGCCGCTTCAGGGGGGCCTAGCGGGAGAACGGAGACCCAGTACTTC.

The V call is TRBV19, the J call TRBJ1-5; maybe TRBD1 (6 bases). From germline, CDR1 is LNHDA and CDR2 SQIVND (reference sequence). This CDR3 is built from 18 residues. The V end was cut by 2 bases, the J end by 5 bases, with 22 bases between. CDR3 in DNA: TGTGCCAGTAGTATAAATCCTAACAGGCCAGGGGTACATCAGCCCCAGCATTTT. Amino acid sequence: CASSINPNRPGVHQPQHF.

The rearrangement links TRBV14 to TRBJ2-1; 16 bases are a match to TRBD2. The CDR3 sequence is 18 residues long. Germline V gives CDR1 SGHDN, CDR2 FVKESK. The junction had 14 bases not matched to a gene; V was cut back by 7 bases and J by 8 bases. The CDR3 DNA reads TGTGCCAGCACCCTGGGAGGGACTAGCGGGGGGGCCCCCCATGAGCAGTTCTTC. It specifies CASTLGGTSGGAPHEQFF.

V gene TRBV9 combines with J gene TRBJ2-3, with D possibly TRBD2 on 5 matching bases. Germline loops: CDR1 SGDLS, CDR2 YYNGEE. Trimming shortened V by 3 bases and J by 6 bases, and 8 bases separated the two germline ends. The CDR3 extends over 12 amino acids. The CDR3 DNA is TGTGCCAGCAGCGGACTACGGGATACGCAGTATTTT. It codes for CASSGLRDTQYF.

The V call is TRBV6-5, the J call TRBJ2-7; TRBD1 matches 7 bases. The CDR3 contains 15 residues. Losses at the gene ends were 6 bases for V and 3 bases for J; bases not matched to a gene: 11. Germline V gene lookup returns CDR1 MNHEY and CDR2 SVGAGI. The CDR3 bases are TGTGCCAGCAGCTCACAACAGGGGCCGGTCTACGAGCAGTACTTC. Its translation is CASSSQQGPVYEQYF.

V is TRBV29-1 and J is TRBJ1-1, with 8 bases lining up with TRBD1. Germline V gene lookup returns CDR1 SQVTM and CDR2 ANQGSEA. Germline trimming cut 7 bases from V and 0 bases from J; bases unmatched to any gene: 1. The CDR3 loop spans 12 amino acids. This CDR3 reads CSAGGLNTEAFF. The DNA of the CDR3 is TGCAGCGCAGGGGGCTTGAACACTGAAGCTTTCTTT.

The CDR3 sequence: CASRGPEEKLFF. The CDR3 DNA sequence: TGTGCCAGCAGGGGGCCGGAGGAAAAACTGTTTTTT. The gene calls are TRBV6-5 and TRBJ1-4; D possibly corresponds to TRBD1 (5 bases). The germline V and J ends were trimmed by 6 bases and 8 bases, with 10 bases remaining between them. This CDR3 has 12 residues. The germline gives CDR1 MNHEY, CDR2 SVGAGI.

This clone was found once. The chain couples TRBV27 to TRBJ2-3; 9 bases line up with TRBD2. V trimming: 3 bases; J trimming: 7 bases; junction bases outside the gene matches: 5. The CDR3 loop spans 14 amino acids. Per germline, CDR1 MNHEY and CDR2 SMNVEV (reference sequence). DNA for the CDR3: TGTGCCAGCAGTTTTGCGGGAGGGAGTTATACGCAGTATTTT. This translates into CASSFAGGSYTQYF.

This chain links TRBV6-4 with TRBJ2-3; D perhaps matches TRBD2 (5 bases). Trimming removed 5 bases at V and 0 bases at J, with 12 bases between. The CDR3 is made up of 15 amino acids. CDR1 is MRHNA and CDR2 is SNTAGT in the germline V gene. The chain's CDR3 is CASSSEGQSTDTQYF. CDR3 bases: TGTGCCAGCAGTAGCGAGGGCCAAAGCACAGATACGCAGTATTTT.

The chain links TRBV9 to TRBJ2-2, with D tentatively TRBD1 (6 bases). V was trimmed by 5 bases and J by 3 bases, leaving 11 bases between them. The CDR3 contains 14 residues. CDR1 is SGDLS and CDR2 is YYNGEE in the germline V gene. The CDR3 DNA reads TGTGCCAGCAGGGCCAGGACAGACACCGGGGAGCTGTTTTTT. This codes for CASRARTDTGELFF.

The CDR3 bases are TGTGCCAGCAGCCAAGTCCCTAACGAGCAGTACTTC. It is translated as CASSQVPNEQYF. The rearrangement joins TRBV4-2 to TRBJ2-7, with D uncertain. The CDR3 spans 12 residues. Germline V gene sequence: CDR1 LGHNA, CDR2 YNFKEQ. With 1 base removed from V and 5 bases from J, the gap between germline ends came to 6 bases.

This clone was detected only once. The chain combines TRBV16 with TRBJ1-5; D uncertain. CDR3 length: 14 amino acids. Looked up from germline, CDR1 is KGHSY and CDR2 is FQNENV. With 0 bases removed from V and 3 bases from J, the gap between germline ends came to 6 bases. CDR3 sequence reads: CASSQSEFNQPQHF. As DNA, the CDR3 is TGTGCCAGCAGCCAATCGGAGTTCAATCAGCCCCAGCATTTT. The entire variable domain, with the rest obtained from reference TRBV16 and TRBJ1-5, is as follows: GEEVAQTPKHLVRGEGQKAKLYCAPIKGHSYVFWYQQVLKNEFKFLISFQNENVFDETGMPKERFSAKCLPNSPCSLEIQATKLEDSAVYFCASSQSEFNQPQHFGDGTRLSIL.

The V gene is TRBV27, the J gene TRBJ1-4; D unclear. Germline loops: CDR1 MNHEY, CDR2 SMNVEV (reference sequence). This CDR3 region has 12 residues. V lost 5 bases, J lost 10 bases, and 11 bases lay in between. The CDR3 region has the DNA TGTGCCAGCAGTCCCTCCCCCGGAAAACTGTTTTTT. Its protein product is CASSPSPGKLFF.

A word on this clone: Sequence at one end of the junction differs from germline and may be a read error. V gene TRBV6-1 combines with J gene TRBJ1-2, with D perhaps TRBD1 (6 bases). Germline CDR1 is MNHNS and CDR2 is SASEGT. The CDR3 consists of 12 residues. The CDR3 DNA follows: TGTGCCAGCAGTGTACAGGGTACGGGGAGAGCCTTC. Amino acids: CASSVQGTGRAF.

The DNA of the CDR3 is TGTGCCAGCAGCTTAGAGGCGGGCCGCTACGAGCAGTACTTC. It encodes CASSLEAGRYEQYF. The chain combines TRBV7-8 with TRBJ2-7; TRBD2 is a possible D gene (5 bases). V was pared by 1 base and J by 3 bases, with 10 bases between. The CDR3 consists of 14 residues. Germline loops: CDR1 SGHVS, CDR2 FQNEAQ. The full variable domain, in which reference TRBV7-8 and TRBJ2-7 provide the parts outside the CDR3, is GAGVSQSPRYKVAKRGQDVALRCDPISGHVSLFWYQQALGQGPEFLTYFQNEAQLDKSGLPSDRFFAERPEGSVSTLKIQRTQQEDSAVYLCASSLEAGRYEQYFGPGTRLTVT.

The J gene is TRBJ2-7, the V gene TRBV7-2, with no clear D. V was shortened by 4 bases and J by 6 bases, with 10 bases between the two germline ends. Germline values: CDR1 SGHTA, CDR2 FQGNSA. This CDR3 spans 12 amino acids. CDR3 amino acids: CASSSPPGEQYF. The CDR3 bases are TGTGCCAGCAGCTCCCCTCCGGGCGAGCAGTACTTC.

The V and J genes are TRBV19 and TRBJ1-6; no clear D. This CDR3 has 14 residues. The germline V gene has CDR1 LNHDA and CDR2 SQIVND (reference sequence). With 3 bases removed from V and 5 bases from J, the gap between germline ends came to 8 bases. This CDR3 reads CASSMTGDNSPLHF. CDR3 DNA: TGTGCCAGTAGTATGACGGGAGATAATTCACCCCTCCACTTT.

This clone has just one count. The chain carries TRBV7-6 and TRBJ1-3; 7 bases match TRBD1. Germline CDR1 is SGHVS and CDR2 is FNYEAQ. There are 17 residues in the CDR3. With V trimmed by 5 bases and J by 4 bases, 14 bases remained unmatched. Written as DNA, the CDR3 is TGTGCCAGCAGCCCCACAAACAGGGGTGTTTCGGGAAACACCATATATTTT. Translating it yields CASSPTNRGVSGNTIYF.

The chain combines TRBV10-3 with TRBJ2-7; 11 positions match TRBD1. Germline assignment: CDR1 ENHRY and CDR2 SYGVKD. Unmatched junction bases numbered 6, after V lost 8 bases and J lost 6 bases. CDR3 size: 13 residues. The CDR3 bases are TGTGCCATCGGGGACAGGGGGGACGGCGAGCAGTACTTC. This gives the protein CAIGDRGDGEQYF.

The rearrangement links TRBV6-5 to TRBJ2-3; a weak D match, TRBD1 (6 bases). The V and J ends lost 7 bases and 0 bases respectively, with 14 bases between them. CDR1 is MNHEY and CDR2 is SVGAGI in the germline V gene. CDR3 size: 15 residues. CDR3 protein: CASTRGGHSTDTQYF. Here the CDR3 DNA reads TGTGCCAGCACCCGAGGGGGACACAGCACAGATACGCAGTATTTT.

This chain links TRBV5-5 with TRBJ2-7, with D perhaps TRBD2 (7 bases). The CDR3 contains 15 residues. V lost 4 bases to trimming and J lost 6 bases, with 20 bases between them. CDR1 and CDR2 from the germline V gene are SGHKS and YYEKEE (reference sequence). Here the CDR3 DNA reads TGTGCCAGCAGCCCGGGGGGCAACGGGAAAGGCGAGCAGTACTTC. Translated: CASSPGGNGKGEQYF.